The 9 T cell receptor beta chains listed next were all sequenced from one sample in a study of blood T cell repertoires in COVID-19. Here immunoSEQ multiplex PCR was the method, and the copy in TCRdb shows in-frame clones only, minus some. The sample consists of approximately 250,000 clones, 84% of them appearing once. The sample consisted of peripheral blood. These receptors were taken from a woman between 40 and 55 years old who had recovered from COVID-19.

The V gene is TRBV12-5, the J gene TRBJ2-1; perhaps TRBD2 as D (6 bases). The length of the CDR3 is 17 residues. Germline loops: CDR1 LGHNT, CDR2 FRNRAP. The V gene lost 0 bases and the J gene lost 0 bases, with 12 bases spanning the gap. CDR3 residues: CASGLVPGRSSYNEQFF. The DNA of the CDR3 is TGTGCTAGTGGTTTGGTCCCCGGGAGAAGCTCCTACAATGAGCAGTTCTTC.

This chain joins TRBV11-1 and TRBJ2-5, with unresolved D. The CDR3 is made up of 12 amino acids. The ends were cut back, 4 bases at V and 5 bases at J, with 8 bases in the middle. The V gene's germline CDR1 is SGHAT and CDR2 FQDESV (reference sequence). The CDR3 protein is CASSWARETQYF. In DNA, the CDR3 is TGTGCCAGCAGCTGGGCTCGGGAGACCCAGTACTTC.

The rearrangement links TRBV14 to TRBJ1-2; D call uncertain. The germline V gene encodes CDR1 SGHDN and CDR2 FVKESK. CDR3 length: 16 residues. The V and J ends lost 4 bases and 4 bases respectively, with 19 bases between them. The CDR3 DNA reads TGTGCCAGCAGCCGACTTTCGACCCCCGCCGGCTATGGCTACACCTTC. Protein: CASSRLSTPAGYGYTF.

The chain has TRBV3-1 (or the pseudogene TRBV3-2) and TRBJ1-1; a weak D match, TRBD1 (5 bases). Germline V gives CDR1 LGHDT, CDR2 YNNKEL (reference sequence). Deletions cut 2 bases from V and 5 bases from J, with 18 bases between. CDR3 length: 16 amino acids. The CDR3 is CASSQTAEGAWTEAFF. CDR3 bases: TGTGCCAGCAGCCAAACCGCGGAAGGGGCTTGGACTGAAGCTTTCTTT.

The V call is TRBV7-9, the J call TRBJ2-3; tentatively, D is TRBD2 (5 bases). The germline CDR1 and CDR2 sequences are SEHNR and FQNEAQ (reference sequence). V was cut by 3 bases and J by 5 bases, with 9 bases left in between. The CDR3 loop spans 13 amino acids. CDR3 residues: CASSFEGGDTQYF. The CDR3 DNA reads TGTGCCAGCAGCTTCGAGGGTGGAGATACGCAGTATTTT.

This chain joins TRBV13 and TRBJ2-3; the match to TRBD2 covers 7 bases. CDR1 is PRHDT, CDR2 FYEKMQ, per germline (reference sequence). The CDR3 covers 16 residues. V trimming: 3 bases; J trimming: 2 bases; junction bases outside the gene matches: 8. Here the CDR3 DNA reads TGTGCCAGCAGCTTGACGCGGGGGAGCCACACAGATACGCAGTATTTT. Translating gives CASSLTRGSHTDTQYF.

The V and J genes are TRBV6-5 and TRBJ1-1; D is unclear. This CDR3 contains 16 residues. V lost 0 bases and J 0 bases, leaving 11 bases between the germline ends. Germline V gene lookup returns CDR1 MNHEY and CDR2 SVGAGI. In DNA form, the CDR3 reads TGTGCCAGCAGTTACTCGATCACACCACTGAACACTGAAGCTTTCTTT. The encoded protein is CASSYSITPLNTEAFF.

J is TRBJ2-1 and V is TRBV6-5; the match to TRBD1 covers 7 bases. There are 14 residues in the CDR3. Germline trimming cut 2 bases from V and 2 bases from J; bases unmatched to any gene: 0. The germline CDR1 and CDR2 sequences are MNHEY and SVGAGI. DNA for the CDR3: TGTGCCAGCAGTTACAGGGGGCCCTACAATGAGCAGTTCTTC. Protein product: CASSYRGPYNEQFF.

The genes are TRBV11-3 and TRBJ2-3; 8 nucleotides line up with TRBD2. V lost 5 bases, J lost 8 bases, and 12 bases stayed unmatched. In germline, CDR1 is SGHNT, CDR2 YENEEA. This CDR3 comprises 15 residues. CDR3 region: CASSQSGGNPVTQYF. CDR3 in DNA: TGTGCCAGCAGCCAGAGCGGGGGAAATCCCGTTACGCAGTATTTT. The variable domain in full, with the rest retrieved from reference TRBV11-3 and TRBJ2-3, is EAGVVQSPRYKIIEKKQPVAFWCNPISGHNTLYWYLQNLGQGPELLIRYENEEAVDDSQLPKDRFSAERLKGVDSTLKIQPAELGDSAVYLCASSQSGGNPVTQYFGPGTRLTVL.